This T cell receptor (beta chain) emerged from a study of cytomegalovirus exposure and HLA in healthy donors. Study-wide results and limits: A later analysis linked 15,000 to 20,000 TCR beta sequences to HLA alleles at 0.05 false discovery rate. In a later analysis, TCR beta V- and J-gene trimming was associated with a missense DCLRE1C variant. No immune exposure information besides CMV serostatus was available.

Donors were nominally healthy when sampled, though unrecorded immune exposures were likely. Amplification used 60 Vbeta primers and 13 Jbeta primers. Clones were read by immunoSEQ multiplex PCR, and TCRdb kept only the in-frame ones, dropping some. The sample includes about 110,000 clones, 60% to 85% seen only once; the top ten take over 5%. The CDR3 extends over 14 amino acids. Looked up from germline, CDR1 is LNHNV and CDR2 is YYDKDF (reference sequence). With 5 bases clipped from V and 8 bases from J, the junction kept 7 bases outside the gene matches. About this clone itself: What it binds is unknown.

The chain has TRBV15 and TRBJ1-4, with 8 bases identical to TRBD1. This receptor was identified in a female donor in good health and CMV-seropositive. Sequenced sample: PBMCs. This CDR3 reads CATSLRQGREKLFF. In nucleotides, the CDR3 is TGTGCCACCAGCCTACGACAGGGGCGGGAAAAACTGTTTTTT.